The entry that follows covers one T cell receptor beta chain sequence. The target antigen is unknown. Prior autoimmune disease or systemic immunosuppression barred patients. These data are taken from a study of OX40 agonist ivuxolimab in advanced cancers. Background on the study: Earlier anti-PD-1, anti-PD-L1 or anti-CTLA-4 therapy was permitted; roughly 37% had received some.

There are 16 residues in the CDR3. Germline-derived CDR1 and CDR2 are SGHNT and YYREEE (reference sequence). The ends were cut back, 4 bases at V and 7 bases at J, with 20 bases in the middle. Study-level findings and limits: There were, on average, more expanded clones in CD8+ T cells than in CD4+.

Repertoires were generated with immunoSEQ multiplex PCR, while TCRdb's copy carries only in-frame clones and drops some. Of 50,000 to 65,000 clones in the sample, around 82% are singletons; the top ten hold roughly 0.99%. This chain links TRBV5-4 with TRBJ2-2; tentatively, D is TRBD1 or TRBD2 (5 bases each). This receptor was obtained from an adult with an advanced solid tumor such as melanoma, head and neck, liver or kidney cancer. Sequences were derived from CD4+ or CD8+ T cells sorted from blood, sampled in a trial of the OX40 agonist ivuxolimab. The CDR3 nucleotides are TGTGCCAGCAGCCCGGGACCGCAGCTTCGGAGCGGGGAGCTGTTTTTT. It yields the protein CASSPGPQLRSGELFF.